This T cell receptor beta chain came from a study of T cells in Graves' hyperthyroidism and ophthalmopathy. About the study: Peripheral blood samples were taken at initial diagnosis, prior to any treatment.

Amplification targeted TCR beta CDR3 regions from RNA transcripts. First-round RT-PCR targeting the TCR CDR3 was performed with the HTBI primer set. MiXCR, applied by TCRdb to the multiplex PCR reads, yields one record per CDR3 protein. In the table there are roughly 400,000 distinct CDR3 sequences, over 11% of which are singletons. Ophthalmopathy cases met thresholds of Clinical Activity Score at least 3, NOSPECS grade at least 4 and duration under 3 months. Diagnostic assessment was based on clinical symptoms, serum thyroxine and TRAb, thyroid ultrasound and orbital computed tomography. Trimming pared 7 bases from V and 0 bases from J, leaving 13 bases between. The CDR3 length is 15 residues. Germline assignment: CDR1 MNHNS and CDR2 SASEGT. This clonotype was recorded at least ten times.

Specimen: blood. The TCR comes from a man aged 50 to 60 with Graves' ophthalmopathy. This chain uses TRBV6-1 with TRBJ1-3, with unresolved D. The CDR3 sequence is CASKRTISSGNTIYF. CDR3 bases: TGTGCCAGCAAACGGACGATAAGCTCTGGAAACACCATATATTTT.